This T cell receptor beta chain originates from a study of blood T cells in healthy people across ages (dated by TCRdb to 2013 to 2016). For the study in its entirety: In model experiments, template switching captured roughly one uniquely barcoded TCR beta cDNA molecule for every two T cells. Donors were grouped into four age groups: young (average about 15 years), middle-aged (around 39), aged (62) and long-lived (approximately 81). Two additional independent replicas of 1 million unique cDNA reads from the same blood draw were analyzed for two donors (one aged 18 to 30 and one aged 80 or older). Using deep sequencing normalized with unique cDNA molecular identifiers, the study measured how TCR beta repertoire diversity changes with age. Donors of different ages were randomly distributed across sequencing lanes to avoid experimental bias. What the work shows at the level of the full study, not this receptor alone: Bulk unsorted PBMC profiling prevented conclusive comparison of naive and antigen-experienced compartments. As age increased, observed TCR beta diversity per million T cells dropped in a roughly linear way, and a significant reduction was already evident by age 40. There was a strong correlation between observed TCR beta diversity and the percentage of naive T cells measured by flow cytometry. Total diversity estimates from one million sequenced T cells were considered lower bounds and underestimates. Donor CMV infection status was unknown, potentially confounding age-related changes in expanded clonotypes. The long-lived group showed more naive CD4+ T cells, fewer expanded clones and increased TCR diversity than the aged group, suggesting age selection.

Library preparation employed 5' RACE. The sequencing machine was an Illumina HiSeq 2500. A second PCR of roughly 6 to 11 cycles was run with a J-beta primer mix and a sample-barcoded 5' primer. A template-switch 5' adaptor carrying 12 random nucleotides introduced a unique molecular identifier onto each TCR beta cDNA molecule. Each sample yielded at least 3 million CDR3-containing paired-end reads. All of the RNA was converted into first-strand cDNA using the Mint cDNA synthesis kit, with a TRBC-specific oligonucleotide serving as the primer. Following uracil-DNA glycosylase treatment, all cDNA underwent a first 18-cycle PCR with the universal primers M1SS and BC2_uni_R. Per the authors' processing: For normalization, 1 million high-quality reads were randomly selected from each sample, with every read carrying a distinct molecular identifier. Reads sharing molecular identifiers were discarded rather than binned into consensus sequences. MiTCR, run with a Q25 quality threshold and the strictest error-elimination algorithm, handled CDR3 identification, clonotype clustering and error correction. A nonparametric unseen species model with Euler transformation was used to estimate a lower bound on total TCR beta diversity. The public sequencing data were trimmed at Q25 with fastp and processed into clonotypes with MiXCR by TCRdb, which kept only in-frame beta chains. Rows are unified per CDR3 protein, each entry keeping the most common DNA and genes. For this entry, the V and J calls and clone size follow TCRdb and not the study's own pipeline. For this sample the table gives 1.4 million or so distinct CDR3 sequences, of which roughly 43% were detected only once. The ten largest clones represent about 4% of the sample.

The V and J ends are trimmed by 0 bases and 4 bases, leaving 12 bases between them. Measured from the cysteine to the phenylalanine, the CDR3 is 14 residues long. The kept DNA is CDR3 alone, 42 bases in frame from the first base. CDR1 DFQATT and CDR2 SNEGSKA are derived from the germline V gene (reference sequence). Note on this clonotype: It lacks a known antigen. Nothing much larger sits one base from this clone, and base qualities are not available.

Donors were a few dozen systemically healthy Caucasian individuals from Russia aged 6 to 90 years. Roughly 9.5 milliliters of peripheral blood were drawn from each donor into EDTA-treated Vacutainer tubes. Ficoll-Paque density-gradient centrifugation was used to isolate PBMCs, with at least 7 million per sample. Trizol reagent was used to extract total RNA from PBMCs, with at least 6 micrograms per sample. For every donor, an aliquot of PBMCs went through flow cytometry to measure the percentages of naive CD45RAhigh/CD27high T cells. The sequenced material came from blood. The V and J segments used are TRBV20-1 and TRBJ1-2; TRBD1 might be the D gene, on 5 matching bases. The clonotype originates from a woman aged 18-30 years in good health. The DNA sequence is given as TGCAGTGCTAGAGATGTGACAGACCTCTATGGCTACACCTTC. This translates into CSARDVTDLYGYTF.